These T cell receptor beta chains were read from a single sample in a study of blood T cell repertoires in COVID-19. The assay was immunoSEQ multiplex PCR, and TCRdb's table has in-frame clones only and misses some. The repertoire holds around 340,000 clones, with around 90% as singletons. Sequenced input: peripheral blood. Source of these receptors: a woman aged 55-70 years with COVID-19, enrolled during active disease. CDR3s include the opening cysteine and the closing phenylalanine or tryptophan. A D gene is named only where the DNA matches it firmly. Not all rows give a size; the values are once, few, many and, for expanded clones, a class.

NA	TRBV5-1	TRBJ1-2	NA	TGCGCCAGCAGGACCGGAGGGTCCCGGTCTGGCTACACCTTC	CASRTGGSRSGYTF
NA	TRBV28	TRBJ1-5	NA	TGTGCCCTGGCGGGGGACAATCAGCCCCAGCATTTT	CALAGDNQPQHF
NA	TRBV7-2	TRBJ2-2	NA	TGTGCCAGCAGCTTAGAATTGGCTAGAGCCGGGGAGCTGTTTTTT	CASSLELARAGELFF
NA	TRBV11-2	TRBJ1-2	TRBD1	TGTGCCAGCAGCTTAACCCCCGGGACAGAGCCCTATGGCTACACCTTC	CASSLTPGTEPYGYTF
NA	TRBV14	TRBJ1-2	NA	TGTGCCAGCAGCCCTCGAGGAGGCGGCTACACCTTC	CASSPRGGGYTF
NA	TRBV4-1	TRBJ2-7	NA	TGCGCCAGCAGCCAGGGGCGTGCGGGGATTGGCTACGAGCAGTACTTC	CASSQGRAGIGYEQYF
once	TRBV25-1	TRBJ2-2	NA	TGTGCCAGCAGTCCTGACACGAACACCGGGGAGCTGTTTTTT	CASSPDTNTGELFF
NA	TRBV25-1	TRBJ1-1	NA	TGTGCCAGCAGTGAACCCCTCGGTGGCGGTATGAACACTGAAGCTTTCTTT	CASSEPLGGGMNTEAFF
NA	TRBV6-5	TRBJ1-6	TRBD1	TGTGCCAGCAGGAAGACAGGGGTGGATAATTCACCCCTCCACTTT	CASRKTGVDNSPLHF
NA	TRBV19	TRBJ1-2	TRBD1	TGTGCCAGTAGTCTTGGGACAGCTAACTATGGCTACACCTTC	CASSLGTANYGYTF
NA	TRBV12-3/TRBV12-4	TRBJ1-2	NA	TGTGCCAGCACCCCCAACCGGTGGGGCTACACCTTC	CASTPNRWGYTF
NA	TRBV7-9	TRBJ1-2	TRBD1	TGTGCCAGCAGCGCGTCCGGGACAGGGTTCTATGGCTACACCTTC	CASSASGTGFYGYTF
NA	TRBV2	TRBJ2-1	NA	TGTGCCAGCAGTGAAGGTTCCCGACTCAATGAGCAGTTCTTC	CASSEGSRLNEQFF
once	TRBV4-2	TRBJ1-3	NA	TGTGCCAGCAGCCAAGATCGAGACAGTGGAAACACCATATATTTT	CASSQDRDSGNTIYF
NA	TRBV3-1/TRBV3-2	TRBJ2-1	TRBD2	TGTGCCAGCAGCCCGGGGGGGCCCTCCTACAATGAGCAGTTCTTC	CASSPGGPSYNEQFF
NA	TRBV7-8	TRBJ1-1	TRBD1	TGTGCCAGCAGCTTGTGGCAGGGGGAAACGAACACTGAAGCTTTCTTT	CASSLWQGETNTEAFF
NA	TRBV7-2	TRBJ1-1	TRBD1	TGTGCCAGCAGCACGGGACAGGGAAGTATGAACACTGAAGCTTTCTTT	CASSTGQGSMNTEAFF
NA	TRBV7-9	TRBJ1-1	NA	TGTGCCAGCGGACGGGGGAACACTGAAGCTTTCTTT	CASGRGNTEAFF
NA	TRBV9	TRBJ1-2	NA	TGTGCCAGCAGCGTAAGAGGGAACTATGGCTACACCTTC	CASSVRGNYGYTF
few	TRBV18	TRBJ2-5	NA	TGTGCCAGCTCACCATCGGGATCCTCGGAGACCCAGTACTTC	CASSPSGSSETQYF
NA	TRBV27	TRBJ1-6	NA	TGTGCCAGCAGAAGAGACAGCGCTTATAATTCACCCCTCCACTTT	CASRRDSAYNSPLHF
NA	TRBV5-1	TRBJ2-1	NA	TGCGCCAGCAGCTCGGAGGGGACCACCTACAATGAGCAGTTCTTC	CASSSEGTTYNEQFF